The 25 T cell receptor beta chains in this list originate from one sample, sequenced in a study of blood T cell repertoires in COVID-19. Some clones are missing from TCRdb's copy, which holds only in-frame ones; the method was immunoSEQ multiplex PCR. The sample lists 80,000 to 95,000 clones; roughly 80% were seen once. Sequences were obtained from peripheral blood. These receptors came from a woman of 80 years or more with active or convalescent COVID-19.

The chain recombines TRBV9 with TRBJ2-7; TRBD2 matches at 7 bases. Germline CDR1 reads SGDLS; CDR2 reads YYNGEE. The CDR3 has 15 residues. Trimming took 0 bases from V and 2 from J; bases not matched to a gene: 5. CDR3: CASSVGGSQTYEQYF. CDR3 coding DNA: TGTGCCAGCAGCGTAGGCGGGAGCCAAACCTACGAGCAGTACTTC.

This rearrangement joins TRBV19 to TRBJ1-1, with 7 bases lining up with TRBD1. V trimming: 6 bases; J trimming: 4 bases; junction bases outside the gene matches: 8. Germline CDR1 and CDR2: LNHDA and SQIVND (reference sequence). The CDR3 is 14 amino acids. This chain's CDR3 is CASRTGQSFTEAFF. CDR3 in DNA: TGTGCCAGTAGAACGGGACAGAGCTTCACTGAAGCTTTCTTT.

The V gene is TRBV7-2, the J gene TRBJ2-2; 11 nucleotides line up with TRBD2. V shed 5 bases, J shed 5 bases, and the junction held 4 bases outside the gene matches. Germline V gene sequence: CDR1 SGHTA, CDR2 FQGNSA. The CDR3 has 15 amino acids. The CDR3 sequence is CASSRGLAVTGELFF. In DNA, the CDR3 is TGTGCCAGCAGCCGGGGACTAGCGGTAACCGGGGAGCTGTTTTTT.

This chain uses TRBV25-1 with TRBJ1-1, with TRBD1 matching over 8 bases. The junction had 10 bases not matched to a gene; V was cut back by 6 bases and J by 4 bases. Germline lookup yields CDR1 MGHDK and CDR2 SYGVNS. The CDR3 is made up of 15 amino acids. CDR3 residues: CASSPSPDRGTEAFF. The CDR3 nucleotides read TGTGCCAGCAGCCCAAGCCCCGACAGGGGCACTGAAGCTTTCTTT.

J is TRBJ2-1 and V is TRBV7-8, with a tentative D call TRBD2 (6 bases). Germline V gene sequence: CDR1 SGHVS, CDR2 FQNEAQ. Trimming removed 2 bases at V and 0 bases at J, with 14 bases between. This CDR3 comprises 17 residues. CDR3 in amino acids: CASSLSLRGSSYNEQFF. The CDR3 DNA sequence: TGTGCCAGCAGCTTAAGCCTACGGGGGAGCTCCTACAATGAGCAGTTCTTC.

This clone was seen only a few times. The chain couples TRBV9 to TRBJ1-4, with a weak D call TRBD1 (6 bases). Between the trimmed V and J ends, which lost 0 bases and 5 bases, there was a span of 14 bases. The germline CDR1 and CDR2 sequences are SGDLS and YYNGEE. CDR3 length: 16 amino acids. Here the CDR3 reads CASSVGTGIPNEKLFF. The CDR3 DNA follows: TGTGCCAGCAGCGTAGGCACAGGGATTCCCAATGAAAAACTGTTTTTT.

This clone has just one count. The CDR3 coding sequence is TGTGCCAGCAGCTTGGAACTAGCGGGAGTTGGGACAGATACGCAGTATTTT. This gives the protein CASSLELAGVGTDTQYF. The V call is TRBV5-4, the J call TRBJ2-3; TRBD2 agrees at 11 bases. The J segment lost 3 bases and the V segment lost 0 bases, leaving 6 bases of the junction unmatched. Germline lookup yields CDR1 SGHNT and CDR2 YYREEE (reference sequence). The CDR3 spans 17 residues.

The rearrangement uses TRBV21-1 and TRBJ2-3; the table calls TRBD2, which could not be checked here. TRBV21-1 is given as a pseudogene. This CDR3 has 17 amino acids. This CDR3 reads CASSPRRGGLRTDTQYF. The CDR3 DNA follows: TGTGCCAGCAGCCCCCGAAGGGGGGGGTTGAGGACAGATACGCAGTATTTT.

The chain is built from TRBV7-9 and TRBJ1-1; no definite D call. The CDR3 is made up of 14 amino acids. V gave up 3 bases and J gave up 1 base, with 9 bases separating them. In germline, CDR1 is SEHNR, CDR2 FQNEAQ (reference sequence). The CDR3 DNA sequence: TGTGCCAGCAGCTTCGGTTATTCGAACACTGAAGCTTTCTTT. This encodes CASSFGYSNTEAFF.

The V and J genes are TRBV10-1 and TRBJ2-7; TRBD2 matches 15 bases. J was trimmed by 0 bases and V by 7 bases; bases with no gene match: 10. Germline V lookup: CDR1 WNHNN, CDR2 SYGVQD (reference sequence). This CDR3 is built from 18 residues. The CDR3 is CASIPPGLAGGPSYEQYF. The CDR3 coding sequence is TGCGCCAGCATCCCACCGGGACTAGCGGGAGGACCCTCCTACGAGCAGTACTTC.

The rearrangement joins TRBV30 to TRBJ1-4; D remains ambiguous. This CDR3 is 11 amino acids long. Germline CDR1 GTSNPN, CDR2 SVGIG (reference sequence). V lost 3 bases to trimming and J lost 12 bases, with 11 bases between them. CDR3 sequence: CAWSDPGELFF. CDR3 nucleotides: TGTGCCTGGAGCGATCCCGGGGAACTGTTTTTT. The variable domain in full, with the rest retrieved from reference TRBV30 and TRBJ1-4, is SQTIHQWPATLVQPVGSPLSLECTVEGTSNPNLYWYRQAAGRGLQLLFYSVGIGQISSEVPQNLSASRPQDRQFILSSKKLLLSDSGFYLCAWSDPGELFFGSGTQLSVL.

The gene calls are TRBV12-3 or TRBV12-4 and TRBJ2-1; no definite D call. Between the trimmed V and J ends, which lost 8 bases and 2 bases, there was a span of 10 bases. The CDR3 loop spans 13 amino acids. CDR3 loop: CASRGYPYNEQFF. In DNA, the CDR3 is TGTGCCAGCCGAGGTTACCCCTACAATGAGCAGTTCTTC.

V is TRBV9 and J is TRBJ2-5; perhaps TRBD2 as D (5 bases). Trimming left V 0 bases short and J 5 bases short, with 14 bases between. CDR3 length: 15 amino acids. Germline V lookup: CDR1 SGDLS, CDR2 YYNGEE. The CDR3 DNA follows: TGTGCCAGCAGCGTAGGGTTGACTATTCAGGAGACCCAGTACTTC. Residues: CASSVGLTIQETQYF.

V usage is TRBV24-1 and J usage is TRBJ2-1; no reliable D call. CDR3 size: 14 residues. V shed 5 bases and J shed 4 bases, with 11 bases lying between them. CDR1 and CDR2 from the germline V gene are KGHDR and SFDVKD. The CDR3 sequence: CATSGLENYNEQFF. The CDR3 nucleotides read TGTGCCACCAGTGGATTGGAGAATTACAATGAGCAGTTCTTC.

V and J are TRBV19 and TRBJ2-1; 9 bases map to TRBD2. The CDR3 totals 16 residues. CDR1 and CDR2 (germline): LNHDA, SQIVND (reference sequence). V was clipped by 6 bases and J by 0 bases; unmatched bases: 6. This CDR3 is CASSVTSGSSYNEQFF. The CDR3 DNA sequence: TGTGCCAGTAGCGTGACTAGCGGCAGCTCCTACAATGAGCAGTTCTTC.

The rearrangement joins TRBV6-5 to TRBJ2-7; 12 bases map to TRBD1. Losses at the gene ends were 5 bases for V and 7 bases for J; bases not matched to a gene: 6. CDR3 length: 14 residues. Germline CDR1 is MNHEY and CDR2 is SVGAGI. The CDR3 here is CASSLGQGAGEQYF. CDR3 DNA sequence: TGTGCCAGCAGTCTGGGACAGGGGGCGGGGGAGCAGTACTTC.

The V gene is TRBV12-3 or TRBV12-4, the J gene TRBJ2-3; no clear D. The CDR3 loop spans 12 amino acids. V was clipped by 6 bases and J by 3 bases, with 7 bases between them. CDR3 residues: CASSLQTDTQYF. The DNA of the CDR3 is TGTGCCAGCAGCCTCCAGACAGATACGCAGTATTTT.

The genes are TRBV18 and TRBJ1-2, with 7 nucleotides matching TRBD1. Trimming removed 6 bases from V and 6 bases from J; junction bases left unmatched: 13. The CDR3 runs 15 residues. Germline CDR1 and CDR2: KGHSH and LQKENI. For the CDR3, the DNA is TGTGCCAGCTCGCGACAGGGAGGCCGGAGCGATGGCTACACCTTC. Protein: CASSRQGGRSDGYTF.

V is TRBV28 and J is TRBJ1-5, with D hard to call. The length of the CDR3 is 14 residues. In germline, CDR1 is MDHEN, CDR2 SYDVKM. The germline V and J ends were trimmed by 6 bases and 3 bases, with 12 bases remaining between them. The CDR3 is CASRWAGLNQPQHF. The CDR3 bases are TGTGCCAGCAGGTGGGCGGGTCTCAATCAGCCCCAGCATTTT.

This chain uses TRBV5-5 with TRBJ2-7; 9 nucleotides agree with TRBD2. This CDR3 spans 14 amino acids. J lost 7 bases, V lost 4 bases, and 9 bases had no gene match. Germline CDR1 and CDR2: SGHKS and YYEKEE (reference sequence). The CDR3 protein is CASSDRWAGGEQYF. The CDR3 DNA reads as TGTGCCAGCAGCGATCGGTGGGCGGGAGGGGAGCAGTACTTC.

In nucleotides, the CDR3 is TGCAGCGCTGGGGGCGGTGTCTATGGCTACACCTTC. Its protein is CSAGGGVYGYTF. The gene calls are TRBV29-1 and TRBJ1-2; a possible D gene is TRBD1 (6 bases). Trimming stripped 7 bases from V and 4 bases from J, with 13 bases between. Germline V gene lookup returns CDR1 SQVTM and CDR2 ANQGSEA. The CDR3 is 12 residues long.

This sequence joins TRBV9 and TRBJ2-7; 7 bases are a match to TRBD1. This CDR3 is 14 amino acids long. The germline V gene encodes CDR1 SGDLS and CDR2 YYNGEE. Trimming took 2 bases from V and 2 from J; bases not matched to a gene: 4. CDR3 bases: TGTGCCAGCAGCGTCGGGACAGCTACCTACGAGCAGTACTTC. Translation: CASSVGTATYEQYF.

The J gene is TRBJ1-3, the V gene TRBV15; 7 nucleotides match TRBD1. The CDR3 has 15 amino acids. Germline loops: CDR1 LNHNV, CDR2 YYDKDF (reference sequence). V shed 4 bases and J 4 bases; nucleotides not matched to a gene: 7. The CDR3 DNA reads TGTGCCACCAGCATAGACAGGGTGGAGGGAAACACCATATATTTT. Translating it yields CATSIDRVEGNTIYF. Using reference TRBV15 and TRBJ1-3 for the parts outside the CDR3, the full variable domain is DAMVIQNPRYQVTQFGKPVTLSCSQTLNHNVMYWYQQKSSQAPKLLFHYYDKDFNNEADTPDNFQSRRPNTSFCFLDIRSPGLGDTAMYLCATSIDRVEGNTIYFGEGSWLTVV.

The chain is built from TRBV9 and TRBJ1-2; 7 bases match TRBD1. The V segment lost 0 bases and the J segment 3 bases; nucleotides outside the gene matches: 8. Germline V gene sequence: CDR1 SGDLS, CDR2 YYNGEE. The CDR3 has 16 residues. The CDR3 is CASSVVPDRADYGYTF. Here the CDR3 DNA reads TGTGCCAGCAGCGTAGTACCCGACAGGGCGGACTATGGCTACACCTTC.

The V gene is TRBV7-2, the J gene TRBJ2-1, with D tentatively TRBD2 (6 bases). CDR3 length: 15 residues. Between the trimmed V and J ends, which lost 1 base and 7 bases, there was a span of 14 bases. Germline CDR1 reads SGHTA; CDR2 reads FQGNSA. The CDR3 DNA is TGTGCCAGCAGCTTAGTAAGCGGAGGAGGGAATGAGCAGTTCTTC. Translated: CASSLVSGGGNEQFF. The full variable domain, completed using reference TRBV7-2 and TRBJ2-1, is GAGVSQSPSNKVTEKGKDVELRCDPISGHTALYWYRQSLGQGLEFLIYFQGNSAPDKSGLPSDRFSAERTGGSVSTLTIQRTQQEDSAVYLCASSLVSGGGNEQFFGPGTRLTVL.